Presented here are 16 T cell receptor beta chains from one specimen sequenced in a study of OX40 agonist ivuxolimab in advanced cancers. Data came from immunoSEQ multiplex PCR; TCRdb stores just in-frame clones and leaves some out. Of 20,000 to 30,000 clones in the sample, about 70% are singletons; the top ten hold about 14%. The sample was CD4+ or CD8+ T cells sorted from blood, taken in a trial of the OX40 agonist ivuxolimab. All receptors derive from an adult with an advanced solid tumor such as melanoma, head and neck, liver or kidney cancer.

The chain is built from TRBV5-8 and TRBJ2-7, with D possibly matching TRBD1 (5 bases). The length of the CDR3 is 15 residues. V was cut by 3 bases and J by 3 bases, with 16 bases left in between. Germline values: CDR1 SGHTS, CDR2 YDEGEE. In DNA form, the CDR3 reads TGTGCCAGCAGCTCCGGACCAGGGAAGAGCTACGAGCAGTACTTC. Its protein is CASSSGPGKSYEQYF.

CDR3 sequence: CASRGSGTSQETQYF. In DNA form, the CDR3 reads TGTGCCAGCAGGGGCTCGGGGACTAGCCAAGAGACCCAGTACTTC. The chain links TRBV2 to TRBJ2-5, with TRBD2 matching over 8 bases. The ends lost 6 bases at V and 1 base at J; junction bases unmatched: 7. The germline V gene has CDR1 SNHLY and CDR2 FYNNEI. CDR3 length equals 15 residues.

This chain joins TRBV13 and TRBJ2-3, with TRBD2 identical over 7 bases. The V gene end was trimmed by 9 bases and the J gene end by 3 bases; junction bases not matched to a gene: 6. Germline-derived CDR1 and CDR2 are PRHDT and FYEKMQ (reference sequence). This CDR3 spans 13 amino acids. The CDR3 loop is CARGGGTTDTQYF. CDR3 sequence (DNA): TGTGCCAGGGGGGGAGGGACTACAGATACGCAGTATTTT.

This chain uses TRBV29-1 with TRBJ2-3, with D possibly being TRBD2 (6 bases). The CDR3 has 12 amino acids. Per the germline V gene, CDR1 is SQVTM and CDR2 is ANQGSEA. V lost 5 bases, J lost 5 bases, and 11 bases lay in between. CDR3 DNA sequence: TGCAGCGTTCCCCCGGGGGAAGATACGCAGTATTTT. Encoded protein: CSVPPGEDTQYF.

The chain is built from TRBV6-1 and TRBJ2-1; TRBD2 matches at 12 bases. The V gene's germline CDR1 is MNHNS and CDR2 SASEGT. The CDR3 consists of 15 residues. The V gene end was trimmed by 7 bases and the J gene end by 6 bases; junction bases not matched to a gene: 7. Here the CDR3 reads CASIYLAGGPNEQFF. The DNA for the CDR3 is TGTGCCAGCATTTATCTAGCGGGGGGGCCCAATGAGCAGTTCTTC.

This chain connects TRBV4-3 to TRBJ1-4; no clear D gene. Germline V lookup: CDR1 LGHNA, CDR2 YSLEER. The CDR3 runs 13 residues. V was cut by 3 bases and J by 4 bases, with 6 bases left in between. CDR3 sequence reads: CASSQALNEKLFF. CDR3 nucleotide sequence: TGCGCCAGCAGCCAGGCCCTTAATGAAAAACTGTTTTTT.

The CDR3 coding sequence is TGTGCCACCAGCATGACCCCCCCCGGGACAGGGGGCCACGGGGAGCTGTTTTTT. It encodes CATSMTPPGTGGHGELFF. The rearrangement joins TRBV15 to TRBJ2-2, with 12 nucleotides matching TRBD1. With 4 bases clipped from V and 7 bases from J, the junction kept 13 bases outside the gene matches. The CDR3 sequence is 18 residues long. Germline V gene lookup returns CDR1 LNHNV and CDR2 YYDKDF (reference sequence).

This clone was counted once. The chain has TRBV4-2 and TRBJ2-5; TRBD2 aligns across 8 bases. V gave up 1 base and J gave up 0 bases; unmatched junction bases: 4. The length of the CDR3 is 16 residues. Germline assignment: CDR1 LGHNA and CDR2 YNFKEQ. CDR3 nucleotide sequence: TGTGCCAGCAGCCAAGCGGCTAGCGGGTACCAAGAGACCCAGTACTTC. Amino acid sequence: CASSQAASGYQETQYF.

This chain connects TRBV5-1 to TRBJ2-3, with 7 bases that match TRBD2. This CDR3 is built from 16 residues. The trim removed 4 bases at V and 3 bases at J, leaving 11 bases unmatched. Germline V gene sequence: CDR1 SGHRS, CDR2 YFSETQ. The CDR3 region is CASSPPWLAETDTQYF. DNA of the CDR3: TGCGCCAGCAGCCCCCCGTGGCTAGCGGAGACAGATACGCAGTATTTT. Full variable domain (remainder filled in from reference TRBV5-1 and TRBJ2-3): KAGVTQTPRYLIKTRGQQVTLSCSPISGHRSVSWYQQTPGQGLQFLFEYFSETQRNKGNFPGRFSGRQFSNSRSEMNVSTLELGDSALYLCASSPPWLAETDTQYFGPGTRLTVL.

V and J are TRBV4-1 and TRBJ1-4, with D uncertain. This CDR3 spans 14 amino acids. Trimming took off 0 bases at V and 8 bases at J, with 10 bases between the two ends. Germline V gene data show CDR1 as MGHRA and CDR2 as YSYEKL. CDR3 residues: CASSQDGRREKLFF. The CDR3 DNA is TGCGCCAGCAGCCAAGATGGGCGGAGGGAAAAACTGTTTTTT.

The DNA for the CDR3 is TGTGCCAGCAGTTTCTCCTATTTGACAGGGGAAGAGACCCAGTACTTC. This translates into CASSFSYLTGEETQYF. This sequence joins TRBV5-4 and TRBJ2-5, with 8 bases lining up with TRBD1. Trimming took 5 bases from V and 3 from J; bases not matched to a gene: 12. CDR1 and CDR2 (germline): SGHNT, YYREEE (reference sequence). This CDR3 spans 16 amino acids.

The J gene is TRBJ2-3, the V gene TRBV5-6; D uncertain. The V end lost 3 bases, the J end lost 6 bases, and 11 bases lay between the germline ends. Per the germline V gene, CDR1 is SGHDT and CDR2 is YYEEEE. CDR3 length: 13 residues. CDR3 loop: CASSYDVLDTQYF. In DNA, the CDR3 is TGTGCCAGCAGCTACGACGTCTTGGATACGCAGTATTTT.

CDR3 nucleotides: TGTGCCAGTAGTGACCAAGGGGCACAGCCCCAGCATTTT. This gives the protein CASSDQGAQPQHF. This chain uses TRBV19 with TRBJ1-5, with TRBD1 as a possible D gene (5 bases). V dropped 5 bases and J dropped 7 bases, with 12 bases sitting between them. The V gene's germline CDR1 is LNHDA and CDR2 SQIVND (reference sequence). This CDR3 is 13 amino acids long.

The CDR3 reads CAVAGPMNTEAFF. For the CDR3, the DNA is TGTGCAGTAGCCGGGCCTATGAACACTGAAGCTTTCTTT. This chain joins TRBV5-6 and TRBJ1-1; D call uncertain. CDR1 is SGHDT and CDR2 is YYEEEE in the germline V gene. The CDR3 contains 13 residues.

V and J are TRBV7-9 and TRBJ1-4; D call uncertain. The V gene's germline CDR1 is SEHNR and CDR2 FQNEAQ (reference sequence). With 4 bases removed from V and 3 bases from J, the gap between germline ends came to 12 bases. The length of the CDR3 is 15 residues. Here the CDR3 DNA reads TGTGCCAGCAGCTATCTCGGTGGTGCTAATGAAAAACTGTTTTTT. Protein: CASSYLGGANEKLFF.

This clone is a singleton in its sample. This chain links TRBV20-1 with TRBJ1-6; no clear D gene. Trimming removed 1 base from V and 14 bases from J, with 9 bases in between. The V gene's germline CDR1 is DFQATT and CDR2 SNEGSKA (reference sequence). This CDR3 contains 11 residues. The CDR3 here is CSARVGRSLHF. As DNA, the CDR3 is TGCAGTGCTAGAGTTGGGCGCTCCCTCCACTTT.